This paragraph covers one T cell receptor beta chain sequence. The table lists this clonotype with many counts. It has no known antigen specificity. One base away there is no much larger clone; base qualities are not given. The data were taken from a study of Graves' ophthalmopathy and Graves' hyperthyroidism (dated by TCRdb to 2016 to 2018). A note on the overall study: Peripheral blood was collected before any treatment was given, at the time of initial diagnosis. To tell Graves' ophthalmopathy apart from Graves' hyperthyroidism, and to predict which patients would progress to ophthalmopathy, the study relied on TCR beta repertoire signatures. In total, around 140 blood samples were TCR-sequenced: approximately 40 ophthalmopathy, roughly 80 hyperthyroidism and approximately 17 hyperthyroidism-to-ophthalmopathy patients. To explore V-J signatures distinguishing ophthalmopathy from hyperthyroidism, a discovery set of 100 patients (roughly 45 ophthalmopathy, over 55 stable hyperthyroidism) was enrolled. An independent validation cohort comprised fewer than 20 hyperthyroidism patients and 15 to 17 patients who later progressed from hyperthyroidism to ophthalmopathy. In roughly 6 hyperthyroidism patients, the T-cell repertoire of thyroid tissue was compared with the T-cell repertoire of blood. Once sampling was done, hyperthyroidism patients were given methimazole at a starting dose of 30 mg daily, while ophthalmopathy patients were given high-dose intravenous methylprednisolone. Results and caveats for the whole study, not just this receptor: No statistical method was used to set the sample size in advance, and the investigators knew which group each participant was assigned to. Most of the expanded thyroid clonotypes with a frequency above 0.001 were also detected in blood, and it was suggested that the thyroid immune response may be reflected by blood repertoires. In validation, the model predicted ophthalmopathy progression with roughly 68% sensitivity and around 72% specificity; some 13 predicted patients were CT-confirmed with GO in a median of around 6 months. Ophthalmopathy was separated from stable hyperthyroidism by the 13-signature model with roughly 87% sensitivity and about 81% specificity in cross-validation and with 80%/75% in the test set.

For repertoire sequencing, TCR beta CDR3 regions were amplified from RNA transcripts. A first-round RT-PCR used HTBI primers with the Qiagen OneStep RT-PCR kit, followed by a second-round multiplex PCR, size selection and purification. Libraries were sequenced paired-end with 100 bp reads on an Illumina HiSeq2000. Under the source paper's analysis protocol: SOAPnuke was used to process the reads, throwing out any read that had adapters, had uncalled bases, had a mean Phred below 15, or lacked an exact constant-primer or identifier match. COPE v1.2.5 was used to merge the high-quality paired reads. Clonotypes were defined as unique nucleotide sequences and were aligned to IMGT TRB V, D and J references using MiTCR v1.1. The analysis was limited to V-J combinations with a frequency above 0.0001, which together covered 99.2% of repertoires. For each V-J combination, a TCR clonal expansion and chaos score was defined as F50 clonal expansion divided by the chaos observed in the TCRdist matrix. Welch's t-statistics and random forest were used to narrow the features down to more than 10 V-J combinations, which were then fed into a naive Bayes classifier. Thyroid-blood repertoire similarity was quantified with the Morisita-Horn index. The public reads were quality trimmed at Q25 with fastp and then assembled into clones with MiXCR by TCRdb, keeping productive beta chains. Under each unique CDR3 protein, matching rows form one entry showing the most common genes and DNA. The authors' filters were not applied to this entry. For this sample there are some 370,000 distinct CDR3 sequences; about 17% appear just once. Of the sample, 2% to 3% is held by the ten largest clones.

V is clipped by 3 bases and J by 3 bases, and the sequence between their germline boundaries is 8 bases long. The CDR3 contains 12 residues, cysteine and phenylalanine counted. The entry retains the CDR3 DNA only, 36 bases that are in frame from base 1. Sequences SQVTM (CDR1) and ANQGSEA (CDR2) are obtained from the germline V gene. Stable hyperthyroidism was defined as no progression to ophthalmopathy within 18 months of follow-up. The hyperthyroidism patients were 18 to 65 years old and newly diagnosed, with a disease duration of less than 2 months. Patients were excluded if they had other autoimmune diseases, uncontrolled infections, pregnancy or lactation. Clinical symptoms, serum thyroxine, TRAb, thyroid ultrasound and orbital computed tomography formed the basis of the diagnosis. PBMCs were isolated from approximately 10 ml of fresh peripheral blood by Ficoll-Paque density gradient centrifugation. Total RNA was extracted with Trizol reagent and quality-checked on an Agilent 2100 Bioanalyzer.

This clonotype originated in an adult woman with stable Graves' hyperthyroidism. The sample consisted of peripheral blood. The V and J segments used are TRBV29-1 and TRBJ1-2; too little of a D gene remains to name it. The DNA sequence is TGCAGCGTTGAGGCAGACTACTATGGCTACACCTTC. Translated, it reads CSVEADYYGYTF.